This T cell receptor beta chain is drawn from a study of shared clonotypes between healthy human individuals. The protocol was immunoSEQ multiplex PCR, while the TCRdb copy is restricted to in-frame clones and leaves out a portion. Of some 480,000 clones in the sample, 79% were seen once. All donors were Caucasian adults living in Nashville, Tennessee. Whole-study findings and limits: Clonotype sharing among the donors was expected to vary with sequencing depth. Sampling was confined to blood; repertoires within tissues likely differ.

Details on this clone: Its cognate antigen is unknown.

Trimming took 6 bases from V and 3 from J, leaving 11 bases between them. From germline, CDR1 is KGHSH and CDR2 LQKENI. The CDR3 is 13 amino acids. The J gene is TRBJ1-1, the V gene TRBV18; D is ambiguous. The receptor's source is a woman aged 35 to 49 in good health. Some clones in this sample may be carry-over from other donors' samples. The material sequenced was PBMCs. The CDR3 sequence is CASSPDRYTEAFF. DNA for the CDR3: TGTGCCAGCTCGCCCGACCGATACACTGAAGCTTTCTTT. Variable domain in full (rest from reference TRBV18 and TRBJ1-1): NAGVMQNPRHLVRRRGQEARLRCSPMKGHSHVYWYRQLPEEGLKFMVYLQKENIIDESGMPKERFSAEFPKEGPSILRIQQVVRGDSAAYFCASSPDRYTEAFFGQGTRLTVV.